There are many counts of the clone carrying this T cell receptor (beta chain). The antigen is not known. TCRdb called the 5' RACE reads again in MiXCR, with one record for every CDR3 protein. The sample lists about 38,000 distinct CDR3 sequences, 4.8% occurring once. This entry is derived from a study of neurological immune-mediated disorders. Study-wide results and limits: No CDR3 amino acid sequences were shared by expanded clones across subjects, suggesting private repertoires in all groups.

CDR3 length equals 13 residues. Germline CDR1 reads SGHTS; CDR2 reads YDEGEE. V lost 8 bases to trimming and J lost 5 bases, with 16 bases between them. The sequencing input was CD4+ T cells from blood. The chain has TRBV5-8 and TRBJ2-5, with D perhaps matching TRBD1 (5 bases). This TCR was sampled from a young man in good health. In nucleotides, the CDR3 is TGTGCCAGGAAGGGGTGGCCTCTGGAGACCCAGTACTTC. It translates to CARKGWPLETQYF.